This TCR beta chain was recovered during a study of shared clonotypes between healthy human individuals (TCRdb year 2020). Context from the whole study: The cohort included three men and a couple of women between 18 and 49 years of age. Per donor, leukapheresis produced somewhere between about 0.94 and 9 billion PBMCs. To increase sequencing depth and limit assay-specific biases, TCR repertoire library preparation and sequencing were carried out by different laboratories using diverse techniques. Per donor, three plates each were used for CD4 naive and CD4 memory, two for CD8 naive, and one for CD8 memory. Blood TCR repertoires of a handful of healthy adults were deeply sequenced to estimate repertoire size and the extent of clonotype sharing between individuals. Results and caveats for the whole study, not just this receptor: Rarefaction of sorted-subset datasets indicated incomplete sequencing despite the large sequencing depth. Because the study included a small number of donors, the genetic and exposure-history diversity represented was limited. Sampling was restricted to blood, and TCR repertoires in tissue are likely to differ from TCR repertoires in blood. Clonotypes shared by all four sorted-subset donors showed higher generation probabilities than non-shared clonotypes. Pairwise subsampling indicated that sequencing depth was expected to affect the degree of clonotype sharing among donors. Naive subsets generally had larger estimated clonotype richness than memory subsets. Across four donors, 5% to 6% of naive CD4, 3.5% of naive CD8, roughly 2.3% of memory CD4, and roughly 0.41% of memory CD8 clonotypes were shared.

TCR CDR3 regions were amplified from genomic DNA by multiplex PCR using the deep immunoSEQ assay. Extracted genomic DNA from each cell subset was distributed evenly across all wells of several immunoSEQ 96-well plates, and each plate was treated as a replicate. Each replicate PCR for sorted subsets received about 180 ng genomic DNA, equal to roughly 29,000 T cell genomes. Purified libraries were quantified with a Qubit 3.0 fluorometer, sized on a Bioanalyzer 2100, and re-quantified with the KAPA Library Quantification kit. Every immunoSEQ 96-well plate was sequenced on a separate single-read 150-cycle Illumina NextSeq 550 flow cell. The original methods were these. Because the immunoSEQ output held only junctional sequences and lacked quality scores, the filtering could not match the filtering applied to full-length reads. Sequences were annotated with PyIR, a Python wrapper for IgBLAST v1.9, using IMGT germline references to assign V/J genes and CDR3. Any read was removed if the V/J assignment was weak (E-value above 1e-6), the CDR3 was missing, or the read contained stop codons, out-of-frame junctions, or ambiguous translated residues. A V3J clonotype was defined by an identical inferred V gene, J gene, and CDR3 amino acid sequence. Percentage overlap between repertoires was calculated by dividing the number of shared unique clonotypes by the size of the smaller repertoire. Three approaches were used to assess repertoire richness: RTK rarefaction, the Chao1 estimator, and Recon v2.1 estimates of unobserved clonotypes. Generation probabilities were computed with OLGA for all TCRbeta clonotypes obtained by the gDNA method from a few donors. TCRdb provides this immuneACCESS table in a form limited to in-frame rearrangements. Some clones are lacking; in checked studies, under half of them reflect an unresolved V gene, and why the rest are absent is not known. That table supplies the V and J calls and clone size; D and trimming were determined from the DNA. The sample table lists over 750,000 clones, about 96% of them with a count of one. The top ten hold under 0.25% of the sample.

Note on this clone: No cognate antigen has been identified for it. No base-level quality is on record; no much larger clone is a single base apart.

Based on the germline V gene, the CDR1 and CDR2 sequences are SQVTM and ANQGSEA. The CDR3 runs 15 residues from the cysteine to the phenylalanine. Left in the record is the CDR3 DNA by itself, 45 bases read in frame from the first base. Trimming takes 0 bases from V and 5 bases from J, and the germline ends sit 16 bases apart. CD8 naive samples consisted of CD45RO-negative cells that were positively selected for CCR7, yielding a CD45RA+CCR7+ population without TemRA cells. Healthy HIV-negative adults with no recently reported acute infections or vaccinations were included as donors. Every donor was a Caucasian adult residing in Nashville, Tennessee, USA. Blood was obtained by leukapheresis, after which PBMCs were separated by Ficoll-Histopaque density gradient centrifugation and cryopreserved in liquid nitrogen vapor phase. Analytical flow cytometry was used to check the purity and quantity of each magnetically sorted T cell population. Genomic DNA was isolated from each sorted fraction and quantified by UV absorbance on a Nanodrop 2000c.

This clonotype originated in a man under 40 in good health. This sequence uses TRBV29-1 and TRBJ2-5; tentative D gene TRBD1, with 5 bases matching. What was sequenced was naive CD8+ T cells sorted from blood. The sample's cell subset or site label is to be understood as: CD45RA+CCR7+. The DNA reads TGCAGCGTTGAAGATGGGAAGGGCAGGGCGGAGACCCAGTACTTC. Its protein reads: CSVEDGKGRAETQYF.